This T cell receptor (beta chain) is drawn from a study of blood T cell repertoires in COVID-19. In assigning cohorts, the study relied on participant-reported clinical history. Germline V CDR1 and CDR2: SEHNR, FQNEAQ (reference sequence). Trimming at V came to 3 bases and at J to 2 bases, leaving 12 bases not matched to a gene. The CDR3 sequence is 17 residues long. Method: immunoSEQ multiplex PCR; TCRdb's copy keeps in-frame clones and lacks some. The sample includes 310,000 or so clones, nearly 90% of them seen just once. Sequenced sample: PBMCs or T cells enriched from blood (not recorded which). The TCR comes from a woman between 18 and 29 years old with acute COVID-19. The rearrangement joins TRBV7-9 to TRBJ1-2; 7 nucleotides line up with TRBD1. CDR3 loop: CASSLRRPGQLNYGYTF. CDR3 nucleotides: TGTGCCAGCAGCTTGAGAAGACCGGGACAGCTAAACTATGGCTACACCTTC.